These 27 T cell receptor beta chains were all obtained from the same sample, sequenced in a study of T cell responses to AZD1222 COVID-19 vaccine. Using immunoSEQ multiplex PCR, the repertoire was profiled, and TCRdb retains in-frame clones only, with some absent. In the table there are 180,000 or so clones, around 90% of which are singletons. The sample was peripheral blood, taken 28 days after the second dose of the MenACWY control vaccine. These receptors came from an adult who received the MenACWY meningococcal vaccine as a control.

In its sample, this clone was seen a few times. The V gene is TRBV4-2, the J gene TRBJ2-7; 8 bases are shared with TRBD1. Trimming at V came to 5 bases and at J to 0 bases, leaving 15 bases not matched to a gene. The CDR3 extends over 18 amino acids. Germline assignment: CDR1 LGHNA and CDR2 YNFKEQ. The CDR3 spells CASSKSGGEASSSYEQYF. Written as DNA, the CDR3 is TGTGCCAGCAGCAAATCAGGGGGCGAAGCCTCTAGCTCCTACGAGCAGTACTTC.

This rearrangement joins TRBV6-5 to TRBJ1-2; TRBD1 matches at 9 bases. Trimming removed 11 bases from V and 6 bases from J; junction bases left unmatched: 10. The CDR3 extends over 13 amino acids. CDR1 is MNHEY, CDR2 SVGAGI, per germline. Written as DNA, the CDR3 is TGTGCCTCCGACAGGGGGGTCGGCAATGGCTACACCTTC. The encoded protein is CASDRGVGNGYTF.

The chain recombines TRBV6-5 with TRBJ2-2; 8 bases agree with TRBD1. Trimming cost V 8 bases and J 5 bases; bases outside gene matches: 4. The germline CDR1 and CDR2 sequences are MNHEY and SVGAGI. The CDR3 loop spans 13 amino acids. The CDR3 DNA reads as TGTGCCAGCGGGACAGGTCGTACCGGGGAGCTGTTTTTT. Translation: CASGTGRTGELFF.

This rearrangement joins TRBV9 to TRBJ1-6; D unclear. Germline V lookup: CDR1 SGDLS, CDR2 YYNGEE. V was cut by 4 bases and J by 7 bases, with 12 bases left in between. CDR3 length: 14 amino acids. The CDR3 region has the DNA TGTGCCAGCAGCCCGGGGTACCCAAATTCACCCCTCCACTTT. Amino acids: CASSPGYPNSPLHF.

The chain carries TRBV6-5 and TRBJ1-1; D may be TRBD1 (5 bases). CDR3 size: 15 residues. Between the trimmed V and J ends, which lost 2 bases and 2 bases, there was a span of 12 bases. Germline assignment: CDR1 MNHEY and CDR2 SVGAGI. The CDR3 sequence is CASSYKATVNTEAFF. CDR3 in DNA: TGTGCCAGCAGTTACAAAGCGACAGTTAACACTGAAGCTTTCTTT.

This clone has just one count. V and J are TRBV19 and TRBJ2-3; 10 bases agree with TRBD2. Germline CDR1 reads LNHDA; CDR2 reads SQIVND (reference sequence). The CDR3 sequence is 16 residues long. J was trimmed by 4 bases and V by 5 bases; bases with no gene match: 9. The CDR3 DNA reads TGTGCCAGTAGTCGACTAGCGGGCCCTGGCGCAGATACGCAGTATTTT. The encoded protein is CASSRLAGPGADTQYF.

The CDR3 nucleotides read TGTGCCAGCAGTTACTTACCGGGACAGGGCACCACAACTAATGAAAAACTGTTTTTT. Translated, it gives CASSYLPGQGTTTNEKLFF. The gene calls are TRBV6-2 or TRBV6-3 and TRBJ1-4; the match to TRBD1 covers 9 bases. J lost 0 bases, V lost 1 base, and 9 bases had no gene match. Germline CDR1 is MNHEY and CDR2 is SVGEGT. This CDR3 is 19 amino acids long.

This clone appeared a single time. The genes are TRBV5-1 and TRBJ2-3, with 7 nucleotides matching TRBD1. This CDR3 has 14 amino acids. Trimming took 6 bases from V and 4 from J; bases not matched to a gene: 8. Per the germline V gene, CDR1 is SGHRS and CDR2 is YFSETQ. DNA of the CDR3: TGCGCCAGCAACGGACAGGTCGGCGCAGATACGCAGTATTTT. This gives the protein CASNGQVGADTQYF.

V usage is TRBV25-1 and J usage is TRBJ1-3; 8 bases map to TRBD1. CDR3 size: 16 residues. Losses at the gene ends were 0 bases for V and 2 bases for J; bases not matched to a gene: 3. The V gene's germline CDR1 is MGHDK and CDR2 SYGVNS. The CDR3 DNA sequence: TGTGCCAGCAGTGAATATCAGGGGGCAGCTGGAAACACCATATATTTT. It specifies CASSEYQGAAGNTIYF.

The rearrangement links TRBV28 to TRBJ1-1; tentatively, D is TRBD1 (5 bases). V lost 4 bases to trimming and J lost 5 bases, with 11 bases between them. The CDR3 contains 13 residues. CDR1 and CDR2 (germline): MDHEN, SYDVKM. The CDR3 bases are TGTGCCAGCAGTTACCCCGGGACGACTGAAGCTTTCTTT. This codes for CASSYPGTTEAFF.

The gene calls are TRBV5-5 and TRBJ2-7; 12 bases fit TRBD1. Per the germline V gene, CDR1 is SGHKS and CDR2 is YYEKEE (reference sequence). Trimming took 6 bases from V and 4 from J; bases not matched to a gene: 5. This CDR3 contains 14 residues. The CDR3 coding sequence is TGTGCCAGCACCTGGGACAGGGGGCAGTACGAGCAGTACTTC. Protein sequence: CASTWDRGQYEQYF.

The V call is TRBV19, the J call TRBJ1-1; D may be TRBD1 (5 bases). CDR3 length: 13 residues. The germline V gene has CDR1 LNHDA and CDR2 SQIVND (reference sequence). V was trimmed by 4 bases and J by 0 bases, leaving 6 bases between them. CDR3 DNA sequence: TGTGCCAGTAGTAGGGGCATGAACACTGAAGCTTTCTTT. It specifies CASSRGMNTEAFF.

The chain employs TRBV12-3 or TRBV12-4 and TRBJ2-5; possibly TRBD1 for D (6 bases). Trimming pared 6 bases from V and 0 bases from J, leaving 8 bases between. The CDR3 loop spans 13 amino acids. The CDR3 protein is CASRTGYQETQYF. The CDR3 DNA follows: TGTGCCAGCAGAACAGGGTACCAAGAGACCCAGTACTTC.

The chain joins TRBV6-1 to TRBJ2-2, with D maybe TRBD2 (6 bases). The CDR3 totals 16 residues. V shed 4 bases and J shed 5 bases, with 17 bases lying between them. Per the germline V gene, CDR1 is MNHNS and CDR2 is SASEGT. In DNA, the CDR3 is TGTGCCAGCAGTGCCGCGGGGACCGGAGGGACCGGGGAGCTGTTTTTT. Translating it yields CASSAAGTGGTGELFF.

This clone has just one count. J is TRBJ1-5 and V is TRBV27, with D unclear. Germline V CDR1 and CDR2: MNHEY, SMNVEV (reference sequence). The CDR3 is 12 amino acids. With 5 bases removed from V and 5 bases from J, the gap between germline ends came to 7 bases. CDR3 nucleotides: TGTGCCAGCAGTCCCGACTATCAGCCCCAGCATTTT. It yields the protein CASSPDYQPQHF.

The J gene is TRBJ2-5, the V gene TRBV7-2; D ambiguous. Germline V lookup: CDR1 SGHTA, CDR2 FQGNSA. This CDR3 comprises 13 residues. Trimming cost V 1 base and J 7 bases, with 10 bases left between them. The CDR3 reads CASSLESFGTQYF. The CDR3 coding sequence is TGTGCCAGCAGCTTAGAGAGCTTCGGGACCCAGTACTTC.

The chain uses TRBV29-1 and TRBJ2-3; tentatively, D is TRBD2 (6 bases). Germline-derived CDR1 and CDR2 are SQVTM and ANQGSEA. The ends were cut back, 4 bases at V and 2 bases at J, with 13 bases in the middle. This CDR3 spans 14 amino acids. This CDR3 is CSVVAGTLTDTQYF. The CDR3 region has the DNA TGCAGCGTTGTGGCGGGGACCCTCACAGATACGCAGTATTTT.

The rearrangement links TRBV19 to TRBJ2-7; tentatively, D is TRBD2 (5 bases). Germline V gives CDR1 LNHDA, CDR2 SQIVND (reference sequence). Trimming removed 5 bases from V and 2 bases from J, with 10 bases in between. The CDR3 consists of 13 residues. The CDR3 loop reads CASSPSIAYEQYF. CDR3 sequence (DNA): TGTGCCAGTAGTCCTAGCATCGCCTACGAGCAGTACTTC.

V is TRBV11-2 and J is TRBJ1-1; tentatively, D is TRBD1 (5 bases). The V end lost 2 bases, the J end lost 2 bases, and 15 bases lay between the germline ends. The CDR3 length is 16 residues. CDR1 is SGHAT and CDR2 is FQNNGV in the germline V gene. The CDR3 sequence is CASSLLVGTSNTEAFF. The CDR3 nucleotides read TGTGCCAGCAGCTTACTGGTGGGGACCTCCAACACTGAAGCTTTCTTT.

This rearrangement joins TRBV28 to TRBJ2-7; the match to TRBD2 covers 9 bases. J gave up 3 bases and V 1 base, and 13 bases lay outside the gene matches. The CDR3 consists of 18 residues. Germline V gene sequence: CDR1 MDHEN, CDR2 SYDVKM. This chain's CDR3 is CASSLFTSLAGVLYEQYF. The CDR3 region has the DNA TGTGCCAGCAGTTTATTTACCTCCTTAGCGGGAGTCCTCTACGAGCAGTACTTC.

The chain couples TRBV27 to TRBJ2-7, with D unclear. The CDR3 totals 16 residues. V dropped 3 bases and J dropped 7 bases, with 22 bases sitting between them. Germline V lookup: CDR1 MNHEY, CDR2 SMNVEV (reference sequence). The CDR3: CASSLIQLAPYGEQYF. In nucleotides, the CDR3 is TGTGCCAGCAGTTTGATCCAACTGGCTCCCTACGGGGAGCAGTACTTC.

This chain connects TRBV11-2 to TRBJ1-4; D is uncertain. Trimming removed 5 bases from V and 0 bases from J, with 7 bases in between. Germline V gene lookup returns CDR1 SGHAT and CDR2 FQNNGV. CDR3 size: 14 residues. The CDR3 region has the DNA TGTGCCAGCAGCCCCCACCCAACTAATGAAAAACTGTTTTTT. This translates into CASSPHPTNEKLFF.

This chain links TRBV7-8 with TRBJ1-4; 8 bases fit TRBD1. The length of the CDR3 is 15 residues. The V segment lost 2 bases and the J segment 5 bases; nucleotides outside the gene matches: 4. CDR1 SGHVS and CDR2 FQNEAQ come from the germline V gene. The CDR3 spells CASSLRDRLNEKLFF. In DNA, the CDR3 is TGTGCCAGCAGCTTAAGGGACAGGCTGAATGAAAAACTGTTTTTT.

The genes are TRBV12-3 or TRBV12-4 and TRBJ2-5; D is possibly TRBD2 (5 bases). Deletions cut 10 bases from V and 4 bases from J, with 16 bases between. This CDR3 is built from 13 residues. CDR3 sequence (DNA): TGTGCCACCTCGCCGGCTAGCTTAGAGACCCAGTACTTC. As protein: CATSPASLETQYF.

The chain joins TRBV19 to TRBJ1-2; the D is unclear. Germline CDR1 is LNHDA and CDR2 is SQIVND (reference sequence). The CDR3 spans 14 residues. V lost 6 bases to trimming and J lost 0 bases, with 11 bases between them. The CDR3 nucleotides read TGTGCCAGTAGGAGAACCCTTACTAACTATGGCTACACCTTC. It translates to CASRRTLTNYGYTF.

This sequence joins TRBV4-3 and TRBJ2-1, with D tentatively TRBD2 (6 bases). CDR1 and CDR2 from the germline V gene are LGHNA and YSLEER. There are 14 residues in the CDR3. V lost 1 base and J lost 12, with 16 bases in between. CDR3 DNA: TGCGCCAGCAGCCAAGGTGGAGCGGGTCTTGCGCAGTTCTTC. It yields the protein CASSQGGAGLAQFF.

The gene calls are TRBV6-5 and TRBJ2-3; 8 bases agree with TRBD1. In germline, CDR1 is MNHEY, CDR2 SVGAGI. The CDR3 consists of 15 residues. V lost 4 bases, J lost 7 bases, and 10 bases stayed unmatched. The CDR3 region has the DNA TGTGCCAGCAGTTTTCGACAGGGGATGAGTAATACGCAGTATTTT. This gives the protein CASSFRQGMSNTQYF.